This T cell receptor (beta chain) comes out of a study of CD8+ T cells in alopecia areata. Turning to the study itself: Twice daily, treated patients received 5 to 10 mg of oral tofacitinib. It was 6 to 18 months of tofacitinib, and then there were 6 months off drug. General observations from the study: Affected scalp, especially in alopecia totalis/universalis, had a higher clonality than normal scalp did.

The CDR3 runs 15 residues. Germline assignment: CDR1 SGHRS and CDR2 YFSETQ. V lost 4 bases to trimming and J lost 6 bases, with 17 bases between them. About this clone itself: Its antigen is unidentified.

After isolation, RNA underwent reverse transcription to generate cDNA as the sequencing template. TCRdb's table, derived via immunoSEQ multiplex PCR, lists solely in-frame clones and lacks some. The data show approximately 180,000 clones, roughly 65% seen once. Patients with alopecia areata provided lesional scalp punch biopsies as well as peripheral blood. The sequence was collected from a human donor with alopecia areata. This chain joins TRBV5-1 and TRBJ2-1; tentative D call: TRBD2 (6 bases). This specimen consisted of CD4+ T cells sorted from blood, obtained at week 0. CDR3 DNA: TGCGCCAGCAGCCCAACTAGCTTATCAGGCAATGAGCAGTTCTTC. Residues: CASSPTSLSGNEQFF.